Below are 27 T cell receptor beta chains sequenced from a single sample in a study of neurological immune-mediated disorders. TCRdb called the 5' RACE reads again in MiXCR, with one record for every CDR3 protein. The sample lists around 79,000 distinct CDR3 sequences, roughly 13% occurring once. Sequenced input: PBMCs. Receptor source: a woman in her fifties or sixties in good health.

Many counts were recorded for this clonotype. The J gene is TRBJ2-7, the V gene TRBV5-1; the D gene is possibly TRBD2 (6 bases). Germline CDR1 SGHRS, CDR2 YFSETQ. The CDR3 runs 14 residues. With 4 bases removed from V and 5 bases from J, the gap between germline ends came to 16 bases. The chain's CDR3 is CASSQSGDNHEQYF. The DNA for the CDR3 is TGCGCCAGCAGCCAATCGGGGGATAACCACGAGCAGTACTTC.

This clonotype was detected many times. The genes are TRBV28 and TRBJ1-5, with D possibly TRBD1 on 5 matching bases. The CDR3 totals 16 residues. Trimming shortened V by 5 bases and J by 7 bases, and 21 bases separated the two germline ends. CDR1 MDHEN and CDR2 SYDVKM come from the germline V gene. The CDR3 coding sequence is TGTGCCAGCAGTCCGCCCGGAGGGGCGGGAAGACAGCCCCAGCATTTT. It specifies CASSPPGGAGRQPQHF. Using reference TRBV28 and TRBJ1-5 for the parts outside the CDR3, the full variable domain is DVKVTQSSRYLVKRTGEKVFLECVQDMDHENMFWYRQDPGLGLRLIYFSYDVKMKEKGDIPEGYSVSREKKERFSLILESASTNQTSMYLCASSPPGGAGRQPQHFGDGTRLSIL.

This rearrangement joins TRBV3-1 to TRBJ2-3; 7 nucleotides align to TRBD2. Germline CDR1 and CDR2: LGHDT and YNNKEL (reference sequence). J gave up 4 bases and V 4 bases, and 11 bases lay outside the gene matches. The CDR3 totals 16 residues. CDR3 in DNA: TGTGCCAGCAGCCCCTGGGCTAGCGGAGGGGCAGATACGCAGTATTTT. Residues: CASSPWASGGADTQYF.

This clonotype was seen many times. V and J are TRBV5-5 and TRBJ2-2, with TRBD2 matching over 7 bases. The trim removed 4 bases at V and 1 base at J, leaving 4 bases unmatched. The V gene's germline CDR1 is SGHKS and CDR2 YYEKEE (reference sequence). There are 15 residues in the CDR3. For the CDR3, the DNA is TGTGCCAGCAGCCTTAGCGGGCAGAACACCGGGGAGCTGTTTTTT. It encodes CASSLSGQNTGELFF.

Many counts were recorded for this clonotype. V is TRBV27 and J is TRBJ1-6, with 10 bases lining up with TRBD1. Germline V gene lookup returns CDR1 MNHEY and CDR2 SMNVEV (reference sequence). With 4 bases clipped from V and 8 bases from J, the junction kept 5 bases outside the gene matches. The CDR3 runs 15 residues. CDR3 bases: TGTGCCAGCAGTTCACGGACAGGGGGGGATTCACCCCTCCACTTT. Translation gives CASSSRTGGDSPLHF.

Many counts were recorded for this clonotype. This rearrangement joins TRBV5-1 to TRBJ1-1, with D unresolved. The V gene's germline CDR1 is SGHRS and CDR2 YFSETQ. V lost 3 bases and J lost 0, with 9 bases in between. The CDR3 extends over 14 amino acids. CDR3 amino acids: CASSSGRMNTEAFF. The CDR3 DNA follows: TGCGCCAGCAGCTCCGGGCGCATGAACACTGAAGCTTTCTTT.

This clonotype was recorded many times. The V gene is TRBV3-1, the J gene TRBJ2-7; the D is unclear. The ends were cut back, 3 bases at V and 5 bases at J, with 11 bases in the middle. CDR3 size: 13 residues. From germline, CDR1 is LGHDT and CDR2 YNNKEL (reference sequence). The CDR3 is CASSQVAPDEQYF. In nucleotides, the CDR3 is TGTGCCAGCAGCCAGGTCGCCCCAGACGAGCAGTACTTC.

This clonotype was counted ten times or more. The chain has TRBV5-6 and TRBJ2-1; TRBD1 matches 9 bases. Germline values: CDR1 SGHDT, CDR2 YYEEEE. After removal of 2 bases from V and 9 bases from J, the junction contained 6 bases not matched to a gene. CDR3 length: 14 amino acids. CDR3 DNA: TGTGCCAGCAGCTTTGGGACAGGGTATGGTGAGCAGTTCTTC. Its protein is CASSFGTGYGEQFF.

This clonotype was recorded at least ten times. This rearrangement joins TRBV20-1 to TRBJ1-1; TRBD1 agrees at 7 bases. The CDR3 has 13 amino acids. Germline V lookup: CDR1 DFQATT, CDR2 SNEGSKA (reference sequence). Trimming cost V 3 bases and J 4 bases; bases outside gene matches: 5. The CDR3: CSASRQGGTEAFF. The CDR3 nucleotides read TGCAGTGCTAGCCGACAGGGTGGCACTGAAGCTTTCTTT.

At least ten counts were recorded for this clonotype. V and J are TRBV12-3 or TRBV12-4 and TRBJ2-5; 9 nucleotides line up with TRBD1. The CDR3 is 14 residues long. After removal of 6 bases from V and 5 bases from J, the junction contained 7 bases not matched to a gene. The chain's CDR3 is CASRNTGGGETQYF. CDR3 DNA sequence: TGTGCCAGCAGAAACACAGGGGGCGGTGAGACCCAGTACTTC.

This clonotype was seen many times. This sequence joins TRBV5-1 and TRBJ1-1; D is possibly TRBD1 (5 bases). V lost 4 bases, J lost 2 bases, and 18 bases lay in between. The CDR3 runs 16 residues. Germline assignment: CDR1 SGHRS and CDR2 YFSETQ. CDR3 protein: CASSVTAGRGNTEAFF. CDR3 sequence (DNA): TGCGCCAGCAGCGTAACCGCGGGACGAGGAAACACTGAAGCTTTCTTT.

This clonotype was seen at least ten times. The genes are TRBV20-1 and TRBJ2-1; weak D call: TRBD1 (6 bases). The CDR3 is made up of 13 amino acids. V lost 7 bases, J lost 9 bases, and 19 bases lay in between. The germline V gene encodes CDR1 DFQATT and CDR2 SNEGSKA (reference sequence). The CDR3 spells CSGLGRGATEQFF. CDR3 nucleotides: TGCAGTGGTTTGGGCAGGGGAGCGACTGAGCAGTTCTTC.

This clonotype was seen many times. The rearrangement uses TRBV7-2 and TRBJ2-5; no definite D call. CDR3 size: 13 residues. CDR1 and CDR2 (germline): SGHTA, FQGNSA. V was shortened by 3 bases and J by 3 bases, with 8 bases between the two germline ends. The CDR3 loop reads CASSFEREETQYF. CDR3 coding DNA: TGTGCCAGCAGCTTTGAACGAGAAGAGACCCAGTACTTC.

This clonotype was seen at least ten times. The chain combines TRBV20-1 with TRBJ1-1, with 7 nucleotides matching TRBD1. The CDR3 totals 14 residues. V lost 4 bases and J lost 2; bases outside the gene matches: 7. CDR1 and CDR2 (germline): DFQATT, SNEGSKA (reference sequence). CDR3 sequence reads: CSATHGTANTEAFF. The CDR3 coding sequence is TGCAGTGCTACCCACGGGACAGCAAACACTGAAGCTTTCTTT.

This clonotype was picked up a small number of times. The CDR3 sequence: CASNLFSGLTDTQYF. CDR3 in DNA: TGCGCCAGCAACCTCTTTAGCGGACTCACAGATACGCAGTATTTT. The chain has TRBV5-1 and TRBJ2-3; a possible D gene is TRBD2 (6 bases). From germline, CDR1 is SGHRS and CDR2 YFSETQ. The V end was cut by 6 bases, the J end by 2 bases, with 16 bases between. This CDR3 contains 15 residues.

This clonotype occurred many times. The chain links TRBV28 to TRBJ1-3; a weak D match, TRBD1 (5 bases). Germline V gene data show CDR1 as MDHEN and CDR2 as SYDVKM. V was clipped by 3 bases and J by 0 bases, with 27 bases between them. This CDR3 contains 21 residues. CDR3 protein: CASSFPLKPPVRGDSGNTIYF. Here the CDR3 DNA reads TGTGCCAGCAGTTTTCCGCTCAAGCCCCCCGTCCGGGGGGACTCTGGAAACACCATATATTTT.

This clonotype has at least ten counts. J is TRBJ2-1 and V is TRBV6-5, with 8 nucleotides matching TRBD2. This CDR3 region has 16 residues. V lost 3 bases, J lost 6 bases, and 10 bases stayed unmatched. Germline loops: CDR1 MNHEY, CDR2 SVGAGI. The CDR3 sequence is CASSYLTSVQRNEQFF. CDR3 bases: TGTGCCAGCAGTTATCTGACTAGCGTCCAGCGCAATGAGCAGTTCTTC.

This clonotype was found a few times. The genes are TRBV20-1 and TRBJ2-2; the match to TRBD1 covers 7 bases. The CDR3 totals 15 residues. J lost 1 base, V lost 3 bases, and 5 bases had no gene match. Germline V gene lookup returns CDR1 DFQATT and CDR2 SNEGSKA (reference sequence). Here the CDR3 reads CSARDDRVNTGELFF. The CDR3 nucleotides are TGCAGTGCTAGGGACGACAGGGTGAACACCGGGGAGCTGTTTTTT.

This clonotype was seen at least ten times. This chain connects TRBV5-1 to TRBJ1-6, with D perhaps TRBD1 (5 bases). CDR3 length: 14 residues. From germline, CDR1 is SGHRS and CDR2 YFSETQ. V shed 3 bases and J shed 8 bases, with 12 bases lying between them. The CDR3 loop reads CASSSGTVHSPLHF. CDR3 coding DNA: TGCGCCAGCAGCTCCGGGACCGTGCATTCACCCCTCCACTTT.

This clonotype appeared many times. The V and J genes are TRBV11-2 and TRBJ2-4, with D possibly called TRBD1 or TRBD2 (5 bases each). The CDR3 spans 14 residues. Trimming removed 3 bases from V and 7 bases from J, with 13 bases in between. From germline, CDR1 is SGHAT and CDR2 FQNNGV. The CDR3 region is CASSFGGRRNIQYF. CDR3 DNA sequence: TGTGCCAGCAGCTTTGGGGGAAGGCGGAACATTCAGTACTTC.

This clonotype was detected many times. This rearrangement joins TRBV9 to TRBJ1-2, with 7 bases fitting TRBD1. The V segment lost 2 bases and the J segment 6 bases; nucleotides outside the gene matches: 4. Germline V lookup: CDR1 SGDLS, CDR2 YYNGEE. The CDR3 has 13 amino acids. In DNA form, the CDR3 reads TGTGCCAGCAGCGTTGACAGGGAGGATGGCTACACCTTC. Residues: CASSVDREDGYTF.

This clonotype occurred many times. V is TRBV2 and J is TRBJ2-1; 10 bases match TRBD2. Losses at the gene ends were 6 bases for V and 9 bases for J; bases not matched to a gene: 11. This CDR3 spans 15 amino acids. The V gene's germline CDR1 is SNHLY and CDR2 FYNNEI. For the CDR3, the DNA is TGTGCCAGCAGCGCTATGCTAGCGGGGGAATCTGAGCAGTTCTTC. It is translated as CASSAMLAGESEQFF. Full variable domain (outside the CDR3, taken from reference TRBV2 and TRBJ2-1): EPEVTQTPSHQVTQMGQEVILRCVPISNHLYFYWYRQILGQKVEFLVSFYNNEISEKSEIFDDQFSVERPDGSNFTLKIRSTKLEDSAMYFCASSAMLAGESEQFFGPGTRLTVL.

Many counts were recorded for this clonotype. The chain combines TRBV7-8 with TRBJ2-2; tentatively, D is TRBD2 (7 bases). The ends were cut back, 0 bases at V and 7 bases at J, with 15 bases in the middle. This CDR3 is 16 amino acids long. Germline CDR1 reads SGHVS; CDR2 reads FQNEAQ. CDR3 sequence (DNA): TGTGCCAGCAGCTTAGCGGCGGGGGCCCCGGGCGGGGAGCTGTTTTTT. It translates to CASSLAAGAPGGELFF. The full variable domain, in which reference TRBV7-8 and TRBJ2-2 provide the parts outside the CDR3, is GAGVSQSPRYKVAKRGQDVALRCDPISGHVSLFWYQQALGQGPEFLTYFQNEAQLDKSGLPSDRFFAERPEGSVSTLKIQRTQQEDSAVYLCASSLAAGAPGGELFFGEGSRLTVL.

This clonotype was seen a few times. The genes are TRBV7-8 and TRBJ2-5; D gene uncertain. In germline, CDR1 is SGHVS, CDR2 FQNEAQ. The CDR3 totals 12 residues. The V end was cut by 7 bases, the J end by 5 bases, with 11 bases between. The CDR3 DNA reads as TGTGCCAGCACCCCTAATAAGGAGACCCAGTACTTC. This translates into CASTPNKETQYF.

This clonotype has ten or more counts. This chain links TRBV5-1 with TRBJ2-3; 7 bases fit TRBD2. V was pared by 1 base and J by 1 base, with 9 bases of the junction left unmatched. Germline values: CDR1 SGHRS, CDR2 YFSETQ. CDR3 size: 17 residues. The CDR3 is CASSLRVRAGGTDTQYF. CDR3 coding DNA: TGCGCCAGCAGCTTGAGGGTTCGGGCGGGAGGCACAGATACGCAGTATTTT.

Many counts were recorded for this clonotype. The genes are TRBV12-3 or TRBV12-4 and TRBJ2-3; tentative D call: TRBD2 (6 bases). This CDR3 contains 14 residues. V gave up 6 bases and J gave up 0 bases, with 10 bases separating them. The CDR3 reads CASRDGLSTDTQYF. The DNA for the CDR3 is TGTGCCAGCAGAGACGGACTAAGCACAGATACGCAGTATTTT.

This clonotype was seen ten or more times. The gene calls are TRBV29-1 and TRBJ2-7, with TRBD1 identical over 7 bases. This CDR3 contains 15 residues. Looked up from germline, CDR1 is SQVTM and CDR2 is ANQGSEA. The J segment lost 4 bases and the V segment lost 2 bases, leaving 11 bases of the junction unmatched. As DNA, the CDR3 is TGCAGCGTTGAACTCCGAGCAGGGGGTCGGTACGAGCAGTACTTC. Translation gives CSVELRAGGRYEQYF.